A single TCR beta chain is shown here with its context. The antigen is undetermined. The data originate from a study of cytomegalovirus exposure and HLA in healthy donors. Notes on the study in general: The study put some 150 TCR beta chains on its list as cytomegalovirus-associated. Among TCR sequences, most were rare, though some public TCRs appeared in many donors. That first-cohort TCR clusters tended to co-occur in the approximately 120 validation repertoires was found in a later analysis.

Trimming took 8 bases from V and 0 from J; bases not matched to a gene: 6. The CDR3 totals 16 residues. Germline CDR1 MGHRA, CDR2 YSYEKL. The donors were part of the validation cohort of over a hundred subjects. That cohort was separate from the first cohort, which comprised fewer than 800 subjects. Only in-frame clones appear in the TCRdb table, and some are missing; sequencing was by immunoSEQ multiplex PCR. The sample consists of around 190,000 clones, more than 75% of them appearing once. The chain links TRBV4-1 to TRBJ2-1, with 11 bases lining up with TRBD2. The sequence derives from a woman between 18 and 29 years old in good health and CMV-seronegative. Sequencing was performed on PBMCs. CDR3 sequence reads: CASGRSGGASYNEQFF. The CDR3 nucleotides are TGCGCCAGCGGGCGTAGCGGGGGGGCCTCCTACAATGAGCAGTTCTTC.